Listed below are T cell receptor beta chains from one sample, sequenced in a study of a mutant IDH1 vaccine in newly diagnosed glioma. What these receptors recognize is not known. The table came from immunoSEQ multiplex PCR; TCRdb's copy has only in-frame clones and leaves some out. The repertoire consists of some 30,000 clones, with around 78% occurring once and the leading ten covering approximately 23%. Sequencing was performed on PBMCs, taken from a glioma patient whose treatment included an IDH1 peptide vaccine. The receptors shown here come from a man aged 25 to 45 with glioma. The CDR3 runs from the conserved cysteine through the conserved F or W. A D gene is named only where the DNA matches it firmly. Only part of the rows carry a size: once, few, many, or a class if the clone is expanded.

- | - | TRBJ2-7 | TRBV30 | CAWSPDRSHEQYF | TGTGCCTGGAGTCCGGACAGATCCCACGAGCAGTACTTC
- | - | TRBJ2-7 | TRBV9 | CASSVTTGPTYEQYF | TGTGCCAGCAGCGTAACGACAGGACCGACCTACGAGCAGTACTTC
- | TRBD2 | TRBJ2-7 | TRBV2 | CASSAGLAETYEQYF | TGTGCCAGCAGTGCTGGACTAGCGGAAACCTACGAGCAGTACTTC
- | TRBD1 | TRBJ2-1 | TRBV30 | CAWSVQGAYEQFF | TGTGCCTGGAGTGTACAGGGGGCCTATGAGCAGTTCTTC
- | TRBD2 | TRBJ2-2 | TRBV5-4 | CASSPGGYTGELFF | TGTGCCAGCAGCCCGGGGGGTTACACCGGGGAGCTGTTTTTT
few | - | TRBJ2-7 | TRBV2 | CASSPRGGLVYEQYF | TGTGCCAGCAGTCCCCGAGGGGGGCTAGTCTACGAGCAGTACTTC
- | - | TRBJ2-5 | TRBV5-4 | CASSFIGFTQETQYF | TGTGCCAGCAGCTTCATTGGCTTTACCCAAGAGACCCAGTACTTC
- | TRBD1 | TRBJ2-3 | TRBV10-3 | CAISGRDRGPSGDTQYF | TGTGCCATCAGTGGCAGAGACAGGGGGCCCTCTGGAGATACGCAGTATTTT
- | TRBD1 | TRBJ2-7 | TRBV5-4 | CASSSPLTGRYEQYF | TGTGCCAGCAGCTCCCCCTTGACAGGGCGGTACGAGCAGTACTTC
- | TRBD2 | TRBJ2-7 | TRBV28 | CASRVTSGEQYF | TGTGCCAGCAGAGTTACTAGCGGCGAGCAGTACTTC
- | TRBD2 | TRBJ2-3 | TRBV4-1 | CASSHPRGTLSGGQYF | TGCGCCAGCAGCCACCCAAGGGGGACCCTCAGCGGGGGGCAGTATTTT
- | - | TRBJ2-7 | TRBV5-6 | CASSFSQRRSYEQYF | TGTGCCAGCAGCTTTTCTCAGCGCCGATCCTACGAGCAGTACTTC
- | TRBD1 | TRBJ2-7 | TRBV11-2 | CASSEQGAGYEQYF | TGTGCCAGCAGCGAACAGGGGGCGGGATACGAGCAGTACTTC
- | - | TRBJ1-4 | TRBV2 | CASSVLQGSNEKLFF | TGTGCCAGCAGTGTACTACAAGGAAGTAATGAAAAACTGTTTTTT
few | TRBD1 | TRBJ1-1 | TRBV5-4 | CASSIRGVNTEAFF | TGTGCCAGCAGCATCAGGGGGGTTAACACTGAAGCTTTCTTT
- | - | TRBJ1-3 | TRBV14 | CASSLLGDGNTIYF | TGTGCCAGCAGCCTCCTGGGAGATGGAAACACCATATATTTT
- | - | TRBJ2-1 | TRBV2 | CASRSDPQVGNEQFF | TGTGCCAGCAGATCCGACCCCCAAGTTGGCAATGAGCAGTTCTTC
- | - | TRBJ1-2 | TRBV7-2 | CASSLNTEDGYTF | TGTGCCAGCAGCTTAAACACCGAAGATGGCTACACCTTC
- | - | TRBJ2-2 | TRBV6-4 | CASSEVIAEDTGELFF | TGTGCCAGCAGTGAGGTAATAGCGGAGGACACCGGGGAGCTGTTTTTT
- | - | TRBJ1-2 | TRBV5-1 | CASSLQGLNYGYTF | TGCGCCAGCAGCTTACAGGGACTTAACTATGGCTACACCTTC
- | - | TRBJ1-2 | TRBV6-5 | CASSYSRGAGYTF | TGTGCCAGCAGTTACTCGAGGGGTGCCGGCTACACCTTC
- | TRBD1 | TRBJ2-7 | TRBV10-3 | CAISESLDREREQYF | TGTGCCATCAGTGAGTCTTTGGACAGGGAGAGGGAGCAGTACTTC
- | TRBD2 | TRBJ2-1 | TRBV5-1 | CASSRGDMDEQFF | TGCGCCAGCTCTCGGGGGGATATGGATGAGCAGTTCTTC
few | - | TRBJ2-7 | TRBV11-2 | CASSPGGVSVYEQYF | TGTGCCAGCAGCCCAGGAGGGGTCAGCGTCTACGAGCAGTACTTC
few | - | TRBJ1-5 | TRBV7-3 | CASSLSKGQPQHF | TGTGCCAGCAGCTTGTCGAAGGGTCAGCCCCAGCATTTT
- | - | TRBJ2-3 | TRBV9 | CASSVGSGGVTDTQYF | TGTGCCAGCAGCGTAGGATCCGGCGGGGTTACAGATACGCAGTATTTT
- | - | TRBJ1-5 | TRBV21-1 | CATYKSRRRGRGQPQHF | TGTGCCACCTACAAATCAAGGCGCAGGGGAAGGGGTCAGCCCCAGCATTTT
once | TRBD1 | TRBJ1-4 | TRBV5-1 | CASSAGQGARSNEKLFF | TGCGCCAGCAGCGCAGGACAGGGGGCGAGGTCTAATGAAAAACTGTTTTTT
- | TRBD2 | TRBJ2-7 | TRBV27 | CASRSVPPAGGHYEQYF | TGTGCCAGCAGATCCGTCCCACCAGCGGGGGGGCACTACGAGCAGTACTTC
- | - | TRBJ2-7 | TRBV6-5 | CASSYQDPPNEQYF | TGTGCCAGCAGTTACCAGGACCCACCCAACGAGCAGTACTTC
- | - | TRBJ2-7 | TRBV6-1 | CASSEAGVASEQYF | TGTGCCAGCAGTGAAGCCGGGGTAGCAAGCGAGCAGTACTTC
- | - | TRBJ2-2 | TRBV6-5 | CASSYVPRRTGELFF | TGTGCCAGCAGTTACGTCCCGCGAAGGACCGGGGAGCTGTTTTTT
- | - | TRBJ2-1 | TRBV4-3 | CASSQEGPGYEYNEQFF | TGCGCCAGCAGCCAAGAAGGTCCGGGGTACGAATACAATGAGCAGTTCTTC
- | TRBD2 | TRBJ2-1 | TRBV5-1 | CASSRTSGSYNEQFF | TGCGCCAGCAGCAGGACTAGCGGGAGTTACAATGAGCAGTTCTTC
- | - | TRBJ2-2 | TRBV5-6 | CASSPAQRPTGELFF | TGTGCCAGCAGCCCCGCACAGCGGCCCACCGGGGAGCTGTTTTTT
- | TRBD1 | TRBJ2-7 | TRBV30 | CAWSPSRTGFNNEQYF | TGTGCCTGGAGTCCCTCCCGGACAGGGTTTAACAACGAGCAGTACTTC
- | - | TRBJ2-2 | TRBV5-5 | CASSLPVLELFF | TGTGCCAGCAGCTTGCCGGTCCTTGAGCTGTTTTTT
- | - | TRBJ2-3 | TRBV11-2 | CASSIPDGTDTQYF | TGTGCCAGCAGCATCCCGGATGGCACAGATACGCAGTATTTT
- | - | TRBJ2-2 | TRBV5-4 | CASSLEELNGELFF | TGTGCCAGCAGCTTGGAGGAATTGAACGGGGAGCTGTTTTTT
few | TRBD1 | TRBJ2-1 | TRBV6-1 | CASSALGTGIYRVGNEQFF | TGTGCCAGCAGTGCTCTAGGGACAGGGATCTACAGAGTTGGGAATGAGCAGTTCTTC
- | - | TRBJ2-7 | TRBV6-5 | CASGVLGYEQYF | TGTGCCAGCGGCGTCTTGGGCTACGAGCAGTACTTC
- | TRBD1 | TRBJ1-6 | TRBV4-3 | CASSPGQGASPLHF | TGCGCCAGCAGCCCGGGACAGGGTGCCTCACCCCTCCACTTT
- | TRBD2 | TRBJ2-1 | TRBV7-9 | CASSLGLAGGRNEQFF | TGTGCCAGCAGCTTGGGACTAGCGGGAGGGCGGAATGAGCAGTTCTTC
- | TRBD2 | TRBJ2-3 | TRBV4-3 | CASSQESGGALADTQYF | TGCGCCAGCAGCCAAGAAAGCGGGGGGGCCCTCGCAGATACGCAGTATTTT
- | - | TRBJ2-2 | TRBV30 | CAWSRSGGELFF | TGTGCCTGGAGTCGGTCGGGCGGGGAGCTGTTTTTT
- | - | TRBJ1-2 | TRBV5-1 | CASSLAGGYGYTF | TGCGCCAGCAGCTTGGCGGGGGGCTATGGCTACACCTTC
- | TRBD2 | TRBJ2-5 | TRBV7-9 | CASSPSGEYQETQYF | TGTGCCAGCAGTCCCAGCGGGGAGTACCAAGAGACCCAGTACTTC
- | TRBD1 | TRBJ1-1 | TRBV6-1 | CASRSTGANTEAFF | TGTGCCAGCAGATCGACAGGGGCTAACACTGAAGCTTTCTTT
- | - | TRBJ2-3 | TRBV7-9 | CASSFAGIMDAQYF | TGTGCCAGCAGCTTTGCAGGAATAATGGACGCGCAGTATTTT
few | TRBD2 | TRBJ2-3 | TRBV11-3 | CASSFILAACTDTQYF | TGTGCCAGCAGCTTCATTCTAGCGGCCTGCACAGATACGCAGTATTTT
- | TRBD1 | TRBJ1-1 | TRBV18 | CASSLGQGATEAFF | TGTGCCAGCTCGCTCGGACAGGGGGCTACTGAAGCTTTCTTT